This TCR beta chain was documented in a study of beta chain features in type 1 diabetes. Points from the study as a whole: All four CD4+ subsets from Type 1 diabetes patients carried moderately but significantly shorter TCRB CDR3s. For patients and controls alike, PCR might favor shorter templates to the same degree.

Germline values: CDR1 SGHTA, CDR2 FQGTGA. The CDR3 is 19 residues long. After removal of 4 bases from V and 3 bases from J, the junction contained 16 bases not matched to a gene. This clone was seen a few times. Its target is unknown. All of the sorted populations showed purity greater than 95%. Of the isolated RNA, all was reverse transcribed, and so the sequenced material was expressed TCRB transcripts. Sequenced by immunoSEQ multiplex PCR; TCRdb stores in-frame clones only, minus some. The table has under 900,000 clones, roughly 15% seen once. Input material: naive CD4+ T cells from blood. The TCR was taken from a woman younger than 35 in good health. The chain is built from TRBV7-3 and TRBJ2-1; 9 bases agree with TRBD2. Here the CDR3 reads CASSYSSGGRAASYNEQFF. The CDR3 DNA follows: TGTGCCAGCAGCTATTCGAGCGGGGGGAGGGCCGCCAGCTACAATGAGCAGTTCTTC.